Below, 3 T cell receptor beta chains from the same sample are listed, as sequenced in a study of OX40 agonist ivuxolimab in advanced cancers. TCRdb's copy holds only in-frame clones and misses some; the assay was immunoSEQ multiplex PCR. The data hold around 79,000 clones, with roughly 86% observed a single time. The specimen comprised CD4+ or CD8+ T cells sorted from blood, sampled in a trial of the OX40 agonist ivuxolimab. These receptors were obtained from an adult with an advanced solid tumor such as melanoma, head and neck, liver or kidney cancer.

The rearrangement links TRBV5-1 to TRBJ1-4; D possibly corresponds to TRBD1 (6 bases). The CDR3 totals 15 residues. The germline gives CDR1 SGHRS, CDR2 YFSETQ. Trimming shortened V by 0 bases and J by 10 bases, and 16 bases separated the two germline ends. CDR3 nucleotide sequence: TGCGCCAGCAGCTTGGACGAAGGGGGTTGGGGAAAACTGTTTTTT. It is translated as CASSLDEGGWGKLFF. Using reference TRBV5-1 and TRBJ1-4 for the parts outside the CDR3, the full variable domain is KAGVTQTPRYLIKTRGQQVTLSCSPISGHRSVSWYQQTPGQGLQFLFEYFSETQRNKGNFPGRFSGRQFSNSRSEMNVSTLELGDSALYLCASSLDEGGWGKLFFGSGTQLSVL.

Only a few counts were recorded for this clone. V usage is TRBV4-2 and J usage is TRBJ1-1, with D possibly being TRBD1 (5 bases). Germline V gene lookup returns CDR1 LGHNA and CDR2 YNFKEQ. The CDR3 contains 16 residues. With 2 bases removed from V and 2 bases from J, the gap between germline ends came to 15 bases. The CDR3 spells CASSQSRGGGNTEAFF. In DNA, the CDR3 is TGTGCCAGCAGCCAATCCCGGGGGGGAGGAAACACTGAAGCTTTCTTT.

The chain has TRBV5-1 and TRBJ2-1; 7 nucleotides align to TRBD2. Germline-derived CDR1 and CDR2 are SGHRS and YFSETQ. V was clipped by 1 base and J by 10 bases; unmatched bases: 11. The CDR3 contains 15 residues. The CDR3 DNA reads TGCGCCAGCAGCTTGACGGGACTAACCTTTGGGGAGCAGTTCTTC. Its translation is CASSLTGLTFGEQFF. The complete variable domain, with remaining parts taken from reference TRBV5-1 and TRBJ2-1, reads KAGVTQTPRYLIKTRGQQVTLSCSPISGHRSVSWYQQTPGQGLQFLFEYFSETQRNKGNFPGRFSGRQFSNSRSEMNVSTLELGDSALYLCASSLTGLTFGEQFFGPGTRLTVL.